This entry is about one T cell receptor (beta chain). The sample originates from a study of CD8 T cells in Susac syndrome. High-throughput TCR beta sequencing covered peripheral CD8+ and CD4+ T cells. The authors negatively isolated CD8+ and CD4+ T cells and FACS-enriched TEMRA cells. With random hexamers, roughly 0.45 to 1 ug RNA was reverse transcribed. TCRdb re-called the immunoSEQ multiplex PCR reads with MiXCR, one entry per CDR3 protein. The data contain 200,000 to 300,000 distinct CDR3 sequences, 80% to 95% of them singletons. The CDR3 is 15 amino acids. The V and J ends lost 4 bases and 5 bases respectively, with 15 bases between them.

The sample taken for sequencing was CD4+ T cells from PBMCs. This rearrangement joins TRBV12-3 or TRBV12-4 to TRBJ1-3; D is unclear. The clonotype was recovered from a human donor with multiple sclerosis. The CDR3 DNA reads as TGTGCCAGCAGTTCGCGCCGGCACGTCCGAAACACCATATATTTT. Protein product: CASSSRRHVRNTIYF.